This TCR beta chain comes out of a study of PD-L1 blockade in urothelial cancer. The CDR3 has 17 amino acids. V was clipped by 4 bases and J by 4 bases; unmatched bases: 6. The germline V gene encodes CDR1 MNHNS and CDR2 SASEGT. Sequencing was performed with immunoSEQ multiplex PCR; in TCRdb, only in-frame clones are kept and a portion is missing. The table has some 77,000 clones, 87% seen once; the top ten hold around 5%. This receptor was identified in a woman aged 70-85 years with urothelial cancer. This chain joins TRBV6-1 and TRBJ2-3; TRBD2 aligns across 15 bases. The sample was PBMCs, taken around atezolizumab (anti-PD-L1) treatment. The CDR3 loop is CASSGGLAGGRADTQYF. Here the CDR3 DNA reads TGTGCCAGCAGTGGTGGACTAGCGGGGGGGAGAGCAGATACGCAGTATTTT.